This T cell receptor (beta chain) was documented in a study of cytomegalovirus exposure and HLA in healthy donors. As for this clone: Its antigen is still unknown. Sequence at one end of the junction differs from germline and may be a read error.

The PCR had 60 Vbeta and 13 Jbeta primers. TCRdb's table, derived via immunoSEQ multiplex PCR, lists solely in-frame clones and lacks some. The table records 100,000 to 150,000 clones, approximately 75% of them present only once. From germline, CDR1 is SEHNR and CDR2 FQNEAQ (reference sequence). The CDR3 runs 14 residues. Study-level findings and limits: TRBV6-2, TRBV6-3 and other indistinguishable V segments were excluded. In a later analysis, TCR beta V- and J-gene trimming showed a link to a missense DCLRE1C variant. Among immune exposure information, only CMV serostatus was available.

Sequencing used PBMCs. The chain has TRBV7-9 and TRBJ2-7; 7 bases align to TRBD1. The source of this sequence is a man under 40 in good health and CMV-seronegative. The CDR3, as DNA: TGTTCCAGCAGCCCCTGGGACAGAAGGGGGGAGCAGTACTTC. It yields the protein CSSSPWDRRGEQYF.